The 21 T cell receptor beta chains given below trace back to one sample, sequenced in a study of Graves' ophthalmopathy and Graves' hyperthyroidism. RNA served as the template for amplifying TCR beta CDR3 regions. RT-PCR was first run with HTBI primers, then multiplex PCR in a second round. Via MiXCR, TCRdb re-called the multiplex PCR reads, giving one row per CDR3 protein. The sample yields about 220,000 distinct CDR3 sequences, around a fifth seen once. The specimen was peripheral blood. Receptors originate from a woman aged 50 to 60 with Graves' ophthalmopathy.

This clonotype was seen many times. The J gene is TRBJ1-5, the V gene TRBV7-9; D uncertain. The CDR3 is 14 amino acids. In germline, CDR1 is SEHNR, CDR2 FQNEAQ (reference sequence). Trimming took off 5 bases at V and 3 bases at J, with 11 bases between the two ends. CDR3 amino acids: CASSPIRANQPQHF. The CDR3 DNA sequence: TGTGCCAGCAGCCCGATCCGAGCCAATCAGCCCCAGCATTTT.

This clonotype appeared many times. V is TRBV4-2 and J is TRBJ1-1; no reliable D call. V dropped 0 bases and J dropped 0 bases, with 14 bases sitting between them. Per germline, CDR1 LGHNA and CDR2 YNFKEQ. The CDR3 totals 17 residues. CDR3 protein: CASSQDEGRVMNTEAFF. Here the CDR3 DNA reads TGTGCCAGCAGCCAAGATGAGGGAAGGGTGATGAACACTGAAGCTTTCTTT.

At least ten counts were recorded for this clonotype. CDR3 bases: TGTGCCAGCAGCGGGGTAGGGGAGGGCACTGAAGCTTTCTTT. It yields the protein CASSGVGEGTEAFF. This chain uses TRBV11-2 with TRBJ1-1; D is possibly TRBD1 (5 bases). Per the germline V gene, CDR1 is SGHAT and CDR2 is FQNNGV. V was trimmed by 5 bases and J by 4 bases, leaving 14 bases between them. The CDR3 is 14 residues long.

On this clonotype: Possible read error: a much larger clone is one base away. The J gene is TRBJ2-7, the V gene TRBV27, with a possible D match to TRBD2 (7 bases). The CDR3 is 15 amino acids. Germline CDR1 reads MNHEY; CDR2 reads SMNVEV (reference sequence). DNA for the CDR3: TGTGCCAGCAAAAAAGGGGGGGCCGCTACGAGGGAGCAGCACTTC. It specifies CASKKGGAATREQHF.

This clonotype was observed at least ten times. The chain joins TRBV29-1 to TRBJ1-2, with D unresolved. The V gene lost 7 bases and the J gene lost 0 bases, with 9 bases spanning the gap. There are 12 residues in the CDR3. From germline, CDR1 is SQVTM and CDR2 ANQGSEA. CDR3 nucleotides: TGCAGCGGAACCGAGCCTAACTATGGCTACACCTTC. It encodes CSGTEPNYGYTF.

Ten or more counts support this clonotype. This chain uses TRBV15 with TRBJ2-7; 9 bases line up with TRBD1. The CDR3 runs to 13 residues. The J segment lost 3 bases and the V segment lost 8 bases, leaving 5 bases of the junction unmatched. Per germline, CDR1 LNHNV and CDR2 YYDKDF (reference sequence). CDR3 nucleotides: TGTGCCACCCGGACAGGGGTCAGCTACGAGCAGTACTTC. This sequence encodes CATRTGVSYEQYF.

In its sample, this clonotype was seen many times. The V gene is TRBV19, the J gene TRBJ2-7; D is perhaps TRBD2 (6 bases). The germline V gene encodes CDR1 LNHDA and CDR2 SQIVND (reference sequence). Between the trimmed V and J ends, which lost 11 bases and 4 bases, there was a span of 21 bases. The CDR3 runs 14 residues. CDR3 DNA sequence: TGTGCCGTCCTAACCCGGCTAGCGTCTTACGAGCAGTACTTC. Its protein is CAVLTRLASYEQYF.

At least ten counts were recorded for this clonotype. The chain uses TRBV27 and TRBJ2-5, with a tentative D call TRBD2 (5 bases). Germline V gives CDR1 MNHEY, CDR2 SMNVEV (reference sequence). This CDR3 is 12 amino acids long. V lost 3 bases and J lost 5, with 7 bases in between. Written as DNA, the CDR3 is TGTGCCAGCAGTTTTCGCGGGGAGACCCAGTACTTC. Protein sequence: CASSFRGETQYF.

Ten or more counts support this clonotype. This sequence joins TRBV20-1 and TRBJ1-2, with D possibly being TRBD1 (6 bases). This CDR3 region has 15 residues. V shed 6 bases and J shed 4 bases, with 21 bases lying between them. Germline lookup yields CDR1 DFQATT and CDR2 SNEGSKA (reference sequence). The CDR3 spells CSARGPRGYAYGYTF. The DNA of the CDR3 is TGCAGTGCCCGCGGGCCCAGGGGATATGCCTATGGCTACACCTTC.

This clonotype was counted many times. The chain has TRBV6-2 or TRBV6-3 and TRBJ1-1; D unresolved. The CDR3 contains 12 residues. Per germline, CDR1 MNHEY and CDR2 SVGEGT. The V gene lost 0 bases and the J gene lost 6 bases, with 5 bases spanning the gap. This CDR3 is CASSYSVSEAFF. Written as DNA, the CDR3 is TGTGCCAGCAGTTACTCGGTATCTGAAGCTTTCTTT.

The CDR3 spells CASSPLAGGPVEQYF. The CDR3, as DNA: TGTGCCAGCAGCCCACTAGCGGGAGGGCCCGTCGAGCAGTACTTC. This chain links TRBV7-9 with TRBJ2-7, with 13 nucleotides matching TRBD2. CDR3 size: 15 residues. Trimming at V came to 5 bases and at J to 6 bases, leaving 7 bases not matched to a gene. Germline CDR1 and CDR2: SEHNR and FQNEAQ (reference sequence).

This clonotype occurred many times. The chain employs TRBV6-5 and TRBJ2-5; D is uncertain. The germline V and J ends were trimmed by 0 bases and 6 bases, with 11 bases remaining between them. Germline-derived CDR1 and CDR2 are MNHEY and SVGAGI. The CDR3 contains 14 residues. The CDR3 reads CASSYSFMVKTQYF. Here the CDR3 DNA reads TGTGCCAGCAGTTACTCCTTCATGGTAAAGACCCAGTACTTC.

This clonotype was seen at least ten times. This chain uses TRBV7-2 with TRBJ1-2; 8 nucleotides agree with TRBD1. The CDR3 is 15 amino acids. J was trimmed by 7 bases and V by 2 bases; bases with no gene match: 9. The germline CDR1 and CDR2 sequences are SGHTA and FQGNSA. The CDR3 nucleotides are TGTGCCAGCAGCTTACTACAGGGGGTTAAATTTGGCTACACCTTC. This codes for CASSLLQGVKFGYTF.

The V and J genes are TRBV11-2 and TRBJ2-7; D not certain. Trimming took off 0 bases at V and 1 base at J, with 7 bases between the two ends. This CDR3 is built from 14 residues. From germline, CDR1 is SGHAT and CDR2 FQNNGV. This chain's CDR3 is CASSLDRESYEQYF. For the CDR3, the DNA is TGTGCCAGCAGCTTAGACCGAGAGTCCTACGAGCAGTACTTC. The variable domain in full, with the rest retrieved from reference TRBV11-2 and TRBJ2-7, is EAGVAQSPRYKIIEKRQSVAFWCNPISGHATLYWYQQILGQGPKLLIQFQNNGVVDDSQLPKDRFSAERLKGVDSTLKIQPAKLEDSAVYLCASSLDRESYEQYFGPGTRLTVT.

This clonotype came up many times. The chain joins TRBV19 to TRBJ1-3; maybe TRBD1 (5 bases). The germline CDR1 and CDR2 sequences are LNHDA and SQIVND (reference sequence). Trimming removed 6 bases from V and 3 bases from J, with 12 bases in between. The CDR3 sequence is 14 residues long. The CDR3 reads CASSLDSRGNTIYF. In DNA form, the CDR3 reads TGTGCCAGTAGCCTCGACAGCCGTGGAAACACCATATATTTT.

This clonotype was found many times. The chain employs TRBV6-5 and TRBJ2-7; D not certain. CDR1 is MNHEY, CDR2 SVGAGI, per germline. This CDR3 comprises 10 residues. Here the CDR3 DNA reads TGTGCCAGCAGTTACCCGCGCCGCCCAGTC. Encoded protein: CASSYPRRPV.

The chain combines TRBV4-1 with TRBJ2-7; D call uncertain. In germline, CDR1 is MGHRA, CDR2 YSYEKL. The CDR3 is 13 amino acids. V lost 6 bases and J lost 1, with 10 bases in between. In nucleotides, the CDR3 is TGCGCCAGCAGTACATCTTCTTCCTACGAGCAGTACTTC. This encodes CASSTSSSYEQYF.

This clonotype was seen repeatedly, ten times or more. The chain carries TRBV20-1 and TRBJ1-2; no clear D. The CDR3 covers 12 residues. Trimming shortened V by 7 bases and J by 1 base, and 10 bases separated the two germline ends. The germline gives CDR1 DFQATT, CDR2 SNEGSKA (reference sequence). CDR3 amino acids: CSVESFNYGYTF. CDR3 DNA sequence: TGCAGTGTGGAGTCTTTTAACTATGGCTACACCTTC.

The chain couples TRBV3-1 to TRBJ1-1; no firm D call. The length of the CDR3 is 14 residues. Germline V lookup: CDR1 LGHDT, CDR2 YNNKEL (reference sequence). The ends were cut back, 2 bases at V and 7 bases at J, with 14 bases in the middle. CDR3 nucleotides: TGTGCCAGCAGCCAAACCGGAGGGTTGGGTGAAGCTTTCTTT. This gives the protein CASSQTGGLGEAFF. Full variable domain (remainder filled in from reference TRBV3-1 and TRBJ1-1): DTAVSQTPKYLVTQMGNDKSIKCEQNLGHDTMYWYKQDSKKFLKIMFSYNNKELIINETVPNRFSPKSPDKAHLNLHINSLELGDSAVYFCASSQTGGLGEAFFGQGTRLTVV.

In the case of this clonotype: Here the CDR3 omits its conserved ending phenylalanine or tryptophan, so a read error is the likely source. The chain recombines TRBV5-1 with TRBJ2-7; D is unclear. V lost 5 bases and J lost 4, with 16 bases in between. CDR3 length: 14 amino acids. The germline CDR1 and CDR2 sequences are SGHRS and YFSETQ. The CDR3 nucleotides read TGCGCCAGCAGTACCGGGCCAGACATGTACGAGCAGTACTCC. Amino acids: CASSTGPDMYEQYS.

This rearrangement joins TRBV6-1 to TRBJ1-5, with D unresolved. V lost 6 bases to trimming and J lost 4 bases, with 13 bases between them. The germline V gene encodes CDR1 MNHNS and CDR2 SASEGT. This CDR3 is built from 14 residues. CDR3 protein: CASSVTGPNQPQHF. Written as DNA, the CDR3 is TGTGCCAGCAGCGTTACGGGCCCAAATCAGCCCCAGCATTTT.